The clone carrying this T cell receptor beta chain was seen more than once but under ten times. Its specificity is unknown. This sample is drawn from a study of T cell repertoires in cytomegalovirus infection. V dropped 3 bases and J dropped 3 bases, with 11 bases sitting between them. Germline CDR1 LGHNT, CDR2 FRNRAP. This CDR3 region has 15 residues. TCRdb used MiXCR to reprocess the reads, holding one entry per CDR3 protein. This table has about 900,000 distinct CDR3 sequences, under 40% appearing once. This clonotype was obtained from a human donor in good health (CMV status not recorded). Some clones in this sample may be carry-over from other donors' samples. The chain carries TRBV12-5 and TRBJ1-4; D gene ambiguous. The sample consisted of cultured CD8+ T cells from PBMCs, taken from culture after CMV antigen stimulation. The chain's CDR3 is CASGFRPTANEKLFF. The CDR3 DNA reads as TGTGCTAGTGGTTTCAGACCGACGGCTAATGAAAAACTGTTTTTT.